The 20 T cell receptor beta chains listed next were all sequenced from one sample in a study of identical twins. MiXCR, applied by TCRdb to the 5' RACE reads, yields one record per CDR3 protein. The table records fewer than 250,000 distinct CDR3 sequences, 7.5% of them present only once. These sequences were also reported in another study, on yellow fever vaccine responses in identical twins.

The specimen was CD8+ T cells sorted from blood. Receptor source: a woman aged 18-35 years in good health.

This clonotype was seen more than once but under ten times. The CDR3 DNA reads TGTGCCAGCAGCTTAAGTAGCGGGGGGGCTTGGGAGCAGTACGTC. This translates into CASSLSSGGAWEQYV. V and J are TRBV7-8 and TRBJ2-7, with 11 bases aligning to TRBD2. Germline CDR1 SGHVS, CDR2 FQNEAQ. Trimming took 2 bases from V and 7 from J; bases not matched to a gene: 7. The CDR3 loop spans 15 amino acids.

In its sample, this clonotype was seen a few times. The V call is TRBV20-1, the J call TRBJ2-5; 7 bases agree with TRBD2. Germline assignment: CDR1 DFQATT and CDR2 SNEGSKA (reference sequence). The CDR3 is 12 amino acids. V was clipped by 4 bases and J by 2 bases; unmatched bases: 1. CDR3 amino acids: CSAKGLQETQYF. For the CDR3, the DNA is TGCAGTGCTAAGGGACTACAAGAGACCCAGTACTTC.

The V call is TRBV11-2, the J call TRBJ1-2, with TRBD1 matching over 9 bases. The V and J ends lost 1 base and 7 bases, in that order; junction bases with no gene match: 7. This CDR3 comprises 15 residues. Germline values: CDR1 SGHAT, CDR2 FQNNGV. This CDR3 is CASSLGRDRDIGYTF. The CDR3 nucleotides read TGTGCCAGCAGCTTAGGCCGGGACAGGGATATTGGCTACACCTTC. Supplemented by reference TRBV11-2 and TRBJ1-2, the full variable domain reads EAGVAQSPRYKIIEKRQSVAFWCNPISGHATLYWYQQILGQGPKLLIQFQNNGVVDDSQLPKDRFSAERLKGVDSTLKIQPAKLEDSAVYLCASSLGRDRDIGYTFGSGTRLTVV.

This clonotype was counted between two and nine times. V usage is TRBV7-8 and J usage is TRBJ1-3, with D possibly TRBD1 on 6 matching bases. CDR1 SGHVS and CDR2 FQNEAQ come from the germline V gene. The V end lost 1 base, the J end lost 8 bases, and 15 bases lay between the germline ends. CDR3 length equals 15 residues. Written as DNA, the CDR3 is TGTGCCAGCAGCTTAGGCAGGGGAGGCTGGCACACCATATATTTT. It is translated as CASSLGRGGWHTIYF. Full variable domain (outside the CDR3, taken from reference TRBV7-8 and TRBJ1-3): GAGVSQSPRYKVAKRGQDVALRCDPISGHVSLFWYQQALGQGPEFLTYFQNEAQLDKSGLPSDRFFAERPEGSVSTLKIQRTQQEDSAVYLCASSLGRGGWHTIYFGEGSWLTVV.

This clonotype was recorded at least ten times. The chain employs TRBV12-3 or TRBV12-4 and TRBJ2-7; the D is unclear. Trimming pared 3 bases from V and 0 bases from J, leaving 12 bases between. The CDR3 is made up of 15 amino acids. The CDR3 is CASSFEVSSSYEQYF. CDR3 bases: TGTGCCAGCAGTTTTGAGGTCTCGAGCTCCTACGAGCAGTACTTC.

About this clonotype: A read error may account for a junction end that differs from germline. This chain links TRBV9 with TRBJ2-5; TRBD2 agrees at 12 bases. The CDR3 extends over 16 amino acids. Germline V CDR1 and CDR2: SGDLS, YYNGEE. The CDR3 coding sequence is TGTGCCAGCAGCGACGGGACTAGCGGGCCCTTAGAGTCCCAGTACTTC. Its protein is CASSDGTSGPLESQYF.

The chain is built from TRBV28 and TRBJ2-7; D tentatively fits TRBD1 or TRBD2 (6 bases each). There are 14 residues in the CDR3. Germline V gives CDR1 MDHEN, CDR2 SYDVKM. The ends were cut back, 6 bases at V and 3 bases at J, with 15 bases in the middle. The CDR3 nucleotides are TGTGCCAGCAGAACTATTAGGGGGGACTACGAGCAGTACTTC. The encoded protein is CASRTIRGDYEQYF. Variable domain in full (rest from reference TRBV28 and TRBJ2-7): DVKVTQSSRYLVKRTGEKVFLECVQDMDHENMFWYRQDPGLGLRLIYFSYDVKMKEKGDIPEGYSVSREKKERFSLILESASTNQTSMYLCASRTIRGDYEQYFGPGTRLTVT.

V is TRBV2 and J is TRBJ2-7; the D gene is possibly TRBD1 (6 bases). V shed 10 bases and J shed 0 bases, with 25 bases lying between them. The CDR3 sequence is 17 residues long. Germline V gene data show CDR1 as SNHLY and CDR2 as FYNNEI. CDR3 nucleotide sequence: TGTGCCACCCCCCTTTCTGGGACATACCTGAGCTCCTACGAGCAGTACGTC. As protein: CATPLSGTYLSSYEQYV.

The sample holds many counts of this clonotype. The chain uses TRBV20-1 and TRBJ2-7; 15 bases fit TRBD2. V lost 3 bases and J lost 2; bases outside the gene matches: 11. Germline CDR1 is DFQATT and CDR2 is SNEGSKA (reference sequence). This CDR3 region has 18 residues. The CDR3 loop is CSASEMGLAGGPTYEQYV. The CDR3 nucleotides read TGCAGTGCTAGCGAAATGGGACTAGCGGGGGGACCAACCTACGAGCAGTACGTC.

The rearrangement uses TRBV7-9 and TRBJ2-3; D possibly corresponds to TRBD2 (6 bases). CDR1 SEHNR and CDR2 FQNEAQ come from the germline V gene (reference sequence). V was clipped by 1 base and J by 5 bases, with 10 bases between them. This CDR3 contains 14 residues. The CDR3 coding sequence is TGTGCCAGCAGCTTAGGCGTGGGGGGAGATACGCAGTATTTT. This codes for CASSLGVGGDTQYF. Based on the CDR3 plus reference TRBV7-9 and TRBJ2-3, the full variable domain is DTGVSQNPRHKITKRGQNVTFRCDPISEHNRLYWYRQTLGQGPEFLTYFQNEAQLEKSRLLSDRFSAERPKGSFSTLEIQRTEQGDSAMYLCASSLGVGGDTQYFGPGTRLTVL.

This clonotype was seen more than once but under ten times. This chain links TRBV7-6 with TRBJ2-2; 9 bases are a match to TRBD1. The V gene end was trimmed by 5 bases and the J gene end by 7 bases; junction bases not matched to a gene: 17. The CDR3 consists of 18 residues. Germline CDR1 SGHVS, CDR2 FNYEAQ. The CDR3 DNA is TGTGCCAGCAGCCTTCGACTCGCGAGGGGACAGGGTGGCGGGGAGCTGTTTTTT. It translates to CASSLRLARGQGGGELFF.

This clonotype has only a few counts. This chain uses TRBV4-1 with TRBJ2-7; TRBD2 agrees at 13 bases. CDR3 length: 17 amino acids. J was trimmed by 2 bases and V by 4 bases; bases with no gene match: 8. In germline, CDR1 is MGHRA, CDR2 YSYEKL. CDR3 DNA: TGCGCCAGCAGCCTCCGGACTAGCGGGAGCCCTGCCTACGAGCAGTACTTC. This gives the protein CASSLRTSGSPAYEQYF.

This clonotype has at least ten counts. The chain links TRBV15 to TRBJ2-7, with 8 bases fitting TRBD2. V was pared by 3 bases and J by 3 bases, with 4 bases of the junction left unmatched. The CDR3 runs to 14 residues. The V gene's germline CDR1 is LNHNV and CDR2 YYDKDF (reference sequence). The CDR3 here is CATSSRAGVYEQYF. CDR3 nucleotides: TGTGCCACCAGCAGTCGAGCGGGAGTCTACGAGCAGTACTTC.

This sequence joins TRBV29-1 and TRBJ2-1; 8 nucleotides match TRBD1. Germline V gives CDR1 SQVTM, CDR2 ANQGSEA. The trim removed 1 base at V and 1 base at J, leaving 6 bases unmatched. The CDR3 runs to 16 residues. The CDR3 loop reads CSVEGAQGVSYNEQFF. In DNA, the CDR3 is TGCAGCGTTGAAGGGGCACAGGGGGTTTCCTACAATGAGCAGTTCTTC.

This clonotype was seen only a few times. The chain recombines TRBV7-8 with TRBJ1-1; TRBD1 matches 10 bases. This CDR3 is built from 15 residues. Germline V gene data show CDR1 as SGHVS and CDR2 as FQNEAQ. With V trimmed by 5 bases and J by 1 base, 4 bases remained unmatched. The CDR3 protein is CASSTWTGGNTEAFF. Written as DNA, the CDR3 is TGTGCCAGCAGCACGTGGACAGGGGGGAACACTGAAGCTTTCTTT.

This clonotype came up many times. The V call is TRBV6-1, the J call TRBJ2-1; maybe TRBD2 (6 bases). The CDR3 totals 15 residues. In germline, CDR1 is MNHNS, CDR2 SASEGT. With 2 bases removed from V and 8 bases from J, the gap between germline ends came to 16 bases. The CDR3 DNA is TGTGCCAGCAGTGAATATGCCGGAGGGGAAGATGAGCAGTTCTTC. Protein sequence: CASSEYAGGEDEQFF.

With respect to this clonotype: A much larger clone lies one base from this, so it may be a read error. This sequence joins TRBV29-1 and TRBJ2-1; D is perhaps TRBD2 (6 bases). The germline V gene has CDR1 SQVTM and CDR2 ANQGSEA. The CDR3 spans 13 residues. The V end lost 5 bases, the J end lost 0 bases, and 8 bases lay between the germline ends. CDR3 residues: CSVLEGSYNEQFF. In DNA form, the CDR3 reads TGCAGCGTTTTGGAGGGCTCCTACAATGAGCAGTTCTTC.

In its sample, this clonotype was seen many times. The V and J genes are TRBV7-9 and TRBJ2-2; D not certain. This CDR3 is built from 14 residues. The germline V gene encodes CDR1 SEHNR and CDR2 FQNEAQ (reference sequence). The V and J ends lost 8 bases and 2 bases respectively, with 12 bases between them. CDR3 sequence (DNA): TGTGCCAGCCCGAATGAACCTAACACCGGGGAGCTGTTTTTT. The encoded protein is CASPNEPNTGELFF.

The chain is built from TRBV10-3 and TRBJ1-2; D is unclear. The CDR3 totals 14 residues. Germline V gene sequence: CDR1 ENHRY, CDR2 SYGVKD. Trimming left V 0 bases short and J 4 bases short, with 9 bases between. The CDR3 region is CAISESGAFYGYTF. In DNA, the CDR3 is TGTGCCATCAGTGAGTCTGGCGCTTTCTATGGCTACACCTTC.

This clonotype was seen at least ten times. The chain links TRBV20-1 to TRBJ1-1; D is unclear. The V gene's germline CDR1 is DFQATT and CDR2 SNEGSKA (reference sequence). Between the trimmed V and J ends, which lost 5 bases and 0 bases, there was a span of 4 bases. The CDR3 extends over 11 amino acids. The DNA for the CDR3 is TGCAGTGCTGACGTGAACACTGAAGCTTTCTTT. Translating gives CSADVNTEAFF.